The rows below give T cell receptor beta chains drawn from one sample of a study of patients and donors after allogeneic stem cell transplantation. TCRdb passed the RT-PCR reads through MiXCR, listing each CDR3 protein once. Among 150,000 to 200,000 distinct CDR3 sequences, 25% to 35% were seen once, and the ten largest hold roughly 3.2%. The sequenced material came from blood, either unsorted or a sorted T cell fraction (not recorded which). These receptor sequences come from a human donor who was either an allogeneic HSCT recipient or a stem cell or donor lymphocyte infusion donor (not recorded which). It is not recorded whose cells these are; they may come from a transplant donor. Both conserved end residues are trimmed from each CDR3. A D gene is named only where the DNA matches it firmly. Some rows mark clone size as missing; the rest say once, few, many or name a class of expanded clone.

CDR3aa	v_gene	j_gene	d_gene	abundance
ASKGGSSEDKNIQY	TRBV5-1	TRBJ2-4	TRBD1	few
ASSLVGTVYGYT	TRBV5-6	TRBJ1-2	TRBD1	many
ASSPDGNTGELF	TRBV5-1	TRBJ2-2	.	.
ASSQDLSDQPQH	TRBV4-1	TRBJ1-5	.	many
SAPGPGGYGYT	TRBV20-1	TRBJ1-2	.	many
ASSLFPGQGNEKLF	TRBV18	TRBJ1-4	TRBD1	few
ASSLGDEGETQY	TRBV18	TRBJ2-5	.	.
ASSLIGNYGYT	TRBV7-9	TRBJ1-2	.	few
SARDGTGATRNYGYT	TRBV20-1	TRBJ1-2	TRBD1	few
ASSQGSGVFYNEQF	TRBV4-3	TRBJ2-1	.	few
ASSFSLVPREQY	TRBV13	TRBJ2-7	.	.
SAAPGRYPYEQY	TRBV29-1	TRBJ2-7	.	.
AIKGSDYYGYT	TRBV10-3	TRBJ1-2	.	few
ASSQDSLREGLF	TRBV3-1	TRBJ1-4	.	few
ASSLAGQGVTGELF	TRBV5-1	TRBJ2-2	TRBD1	.
ASSLGPFQGLGGYT	TRBV5-1	TRBJ1-2	.	few
ASSLVEGYEQY	TRBV5-1	TRBJ2-7	.	few
ASSRGVSTWNTQY	TRBV11-2	TRBJ2-3	.	.
ASSRQGLNYGYT	TRBV5-1	TRBJ1-2	TRBD1	.
ASSKVVRAEQF	TRBV21-1	TRBJ2-1	.	few
SVSPPVGQIGNTIY	TRBV29-1	TRBJ1-3	.	few
ASRRLAGTLYEQY	TRBV6-6	TRBJ2-7	TRBD2	.
ASSLFSYGYT	TRBV28	TRBJ1-2	.	many
ASRGQGIFLAGYT	TRBV6-5	TRBJ1-2	TRBD1	few
ASHVGQGEYTEAF	TRBV2	TRBJ1-1	TRBD1	few
ASSHLGRETTDTQY	TRBV4-1	TRBJ2-3	.	once
ASSFRGGMASYNEQF	TRBV9	TRBJ2-1	.	once
SADSGATNEKLF	TRBV20-1	TRBJ1-4	.	few
ASSYSARSNQPQH	TRBV2	TRBJ1-5	.	many
ASSYWGTKDEKLF	TRBV6-5	TRBJ1-4	.	.
ASSVGVSYEQY	TRBV9	TRBJ2-7	.	.
ASSLSAENYGYT	TRBV4-3	TRBJ1-2	.	few
ASSLVGGIGELF	TRBV5-4	TRBJ2-2	.	few
ASSSQTLYGYT	TRBV11-2	TRBJ1-2	.	few
ASIGPPSYEQY	TRBV6-1	TRBJ2-7	.	.
ASSQEGSGSFEQY	TRBV4-3	TRBJ2-7	.	few
ASSVDIPGPYGYT	TRBV6-1	TRBJ1-2	.	.
ASSFLGQGNTEAF	TRBV12-3/TRBV12-4	TRBJ1-1	.	many
AISETGAYGYT	TRBV10-3	TRBJ1-2	TRBD1	.
SARPEGWDTIY	TRBV20-1	TRBJ1-3	.	.
ASLGNSGNTIY	TRBV7-9	TRBJ1-3	.	few
ASSYSRQGGYEQY	TRBV6-5	TRBJ2-7	TRBD1	.
ASSARDRRYGYT	TRBV6-5	TRBJ1-2	.	few
ASSGLAKD	TRBV2	TRBJ2-7	TRBD2	.
ASSLSRGGEY	TRBV7-9	TRBJ2-5	.	.
ASSLWWGREADTQY	TRBV4-3	TRBJ2-3	.	.
ASSYPQWAQPQH	TRBV6-2/TRBV6-3	TRBJ1-5	.	few
AITRTGLNTEAF	TRBV10-3	TRBJ1-1	TRBD1	many
ASIRPGGYEQF	TRBV7-2	TRBJ2-1	.	few
ASGKGARQETQY	TRBV27	TRBJ2-5	TRBD1	.
ASSQREGFYNEQF	TRBV4-2	TRBJ2-1	TRBD2	few
ASRRQGGGRGYGYT	TRBV4-3	TRBJ1-2	.	few
ASSPRPGTTFYNEQF	TRBV18	TRBJ2-1	TRBD2	.
ASSDGETQY	TRBV12-3/TRBV12-4	TRBJ2-5	.	few
ASSALGAGSTYEQY	TRBV6-5	TRBJ2-7	.	few